The 5 T cell receptor beta chains listed next were all sequenced from one sample in a study of yellow fever vaccine responses in identical twins. A single record per CDR3 protein comes from TCRdb applying MiXCR to the RT-PCR reads. Here the sample spans about 5,400 distinct CDR3 sequences, 86% being singletons. The input for sequencing was T cells from blood (PBMCs), unsorted or a sorted subset (not recorded which), taken before or after yellow fever vaccination (not recorded which). These receptors were collected from a young woman who received the yellow fever vaccine.

The V gene is TRBV30, the J gene TRBJ1-2; TRBD1 is a possible D gene (5 bases). Germline-derived CDR1 and CDR2 are GTSNPN and SVGIG (reference sequence). This CDR3 comprises 14 residues. With 2 bases removed from V and 6 bases from J, the gap between germline ends came to 16 bases. The CDR3 is CAWSYRSGLDGYTF. CDR3 DNA sequence: TGTGCCTGGAGTTACAGGTCGGGGTTAGATGGCTACACCTTC. The full variable domain, with the rest looked up from reference TRBV30 and TRBJ1-2, is SQTIHQWPATLVQPVGSPLSLECTVEGTSNPNLYWYRQAAGRGLQLLFYSVGIGQISSEVPQNLSASRPQDRQFILSSKKLLLSDSGFYLCAWSYRSGLDGYTFGSGTRLTVV.

This clonotype was detected once. The J gene is TRBJ2-1, the V gene TRBV5-1, with 13 bases aligning to TRBD2. The CDR3 contains 16 residues. V was pared by 4 bases and J by 8 bases, with 9 bases of the junction left unmatched. Germline assignment: CDR1 SGHRS and CDR2 YFSETQ. As DNA, the CDR3 is TGCGCCAGCAGCCCCCAGGGACTAGCGGGGATCTATGAGCAGTTCTTC. It specifies CASSPQGLAGIYEQFF.

This chain's CDR3 is CASSSGQQPNTEAFF. The CDR3 region has the DNA TGTGCCAGTAGTTCGGGACAGCAGCCGAACACTGAAGCTTTCTTT. The chain joins TRBV19 to TRBJ1-1; 7 bases fit TRBD1. The CDR3 has 15 residues. CDR1 and CDR2 (germline): LNHDA, SQIVND (reference sequence). Unmatched junction bases numbered 7, after V lost 5 bases and J lost 1 base.

The chain employs TRBV12-3 or TRBV12-4 and TRBJ2-2; D gene uncertain. This CDR3 is built from 11 residues. Deletions cut 6 bases from V and 5 bases from J, with 4 bases between. The CDR3: CASRVTGELFF. CDR3 in DNA: TGTGCCAGCAGGGTTACCGGGGAGCTGTTTTTT.

V and J are TRBV20-1 and TRBJ1-1; no clear D gene. Per germline, CDR1 DFQATT and CDR2 SNEGSKA (reference sequence). Deletions cut 3 bases from V and 1 base from J, with 9 bases between. The CDR3 runs to 13 residues. The CDR3 loop reads CSASRGSNTEAFF. The CDR3 DNA is TGCAGTGCTAGCCGGGGATCGAACACTGAAGCTTTCTTT.